This TCR beta chain was captured in a study of shared clonotypes between healthy human individuals. This CDR3 is built from 17 residues. Germline CDR1 reads LNHNV; CDR2 reads YYDKDF (reference sequence). Between the trimmed V and J ends, which lost 1 base and 8 bases, there was a span of 21 bases. General study findings and limits: Larger estimated richness was generally seen in naive subsets than in memory subsets.

As to this clone: What it binds is unknown.

Study donors comprised healthy, HIV-negative adults devoid of recent acute infection or vaccination. Per sorted-subset replicate PCR, input was approximately 0.2 ug DNA, representing roughly 29,000 T cell genomes. Data came from immunoSEQ multiplex PCR; TCRdb stores just in-frame clones and leaves some out. Of roughly 100,000 clones listed, less than 80% are singletons. This chain links TRBV15 with TRBJ2-1, with D perhaps given as TRBD1 or TRBD2 (5 bases each). The sequence was collected from a woman aged 30 to 39 in good health. The sample taken for sequencing was memory CD8+ T cells sorted from blood. Documented subset: CD45RO+ cells pooled with CCR7-negative TemRA cells. The CDR3, as DNA: TGTGCCACCAGCAGAGCTAAGTACCGGGGCCGGGGAGATGAGCAGTTCTTC. This sequence encodes CATSRAKYRGRGDEQFF. Filled out from reference TRBV15 and TRBJ2-1, the complete variable domain reads DAMVIQNPRYQVTQFGKPVTLSCSQTLNHNVMYWYQQKSSQAPKLLFHYYDKDFNNEADTPDNFQSRRPNTSFCFLDIRSPGLGDTAMYLCATSRAKYRGRGDEQFFGPGTRLTVL.